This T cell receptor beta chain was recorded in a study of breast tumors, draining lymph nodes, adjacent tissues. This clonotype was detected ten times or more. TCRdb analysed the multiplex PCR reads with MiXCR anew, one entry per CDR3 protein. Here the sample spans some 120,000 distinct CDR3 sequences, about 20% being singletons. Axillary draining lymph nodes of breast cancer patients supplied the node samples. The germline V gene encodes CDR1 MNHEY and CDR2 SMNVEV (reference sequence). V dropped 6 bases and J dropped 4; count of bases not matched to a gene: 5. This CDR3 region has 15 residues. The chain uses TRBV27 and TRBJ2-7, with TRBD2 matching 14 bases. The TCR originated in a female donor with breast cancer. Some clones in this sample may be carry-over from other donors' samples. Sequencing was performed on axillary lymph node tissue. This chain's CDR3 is CASSPGTSGSYEQYF. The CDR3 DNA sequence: TGTGCCAGCAGCCCAGGGACTAGCGGGAGTTACGAGCAGTACTTC.